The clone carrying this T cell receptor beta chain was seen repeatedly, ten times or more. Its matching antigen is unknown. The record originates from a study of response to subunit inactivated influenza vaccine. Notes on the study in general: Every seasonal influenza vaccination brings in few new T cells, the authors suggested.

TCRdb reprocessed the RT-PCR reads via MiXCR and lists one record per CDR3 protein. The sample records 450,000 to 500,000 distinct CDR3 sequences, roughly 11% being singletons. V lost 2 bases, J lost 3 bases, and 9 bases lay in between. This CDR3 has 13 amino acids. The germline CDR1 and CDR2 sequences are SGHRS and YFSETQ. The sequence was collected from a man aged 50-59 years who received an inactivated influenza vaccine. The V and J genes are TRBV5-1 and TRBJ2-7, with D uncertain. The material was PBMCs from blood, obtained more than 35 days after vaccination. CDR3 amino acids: CASSLDWGYEQYF. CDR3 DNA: TGCGCCAGCAGCTTAGATTGGGGCTACGAGCAGTACTTC. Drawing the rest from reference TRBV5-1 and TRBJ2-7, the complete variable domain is KAGVTQTPRYLIKTRGQQVTLSCSPISGHRSVSWYQQTPGQGLQFLFEYFSETQRNKGNFPGRFSGRQFSNSRSEMNVSTLELGDSALYLCASSLDWGYEQYFGPGTRLTVT.